One sample yielded the 10 T cell receptor beta chains listed below, sequenced in a study of T cell repertoires in aging, cancer and after chemotherapy. Multiplex touch-down PCR with TRB-A/B primers amplified rearranged V-D-J TRB sequences. TCRdb processed the multiplex PCR reads anew with MiXCR; each CDR3 protein has one entry. The sample lists about 490 distinct CDR3 sequences, roughly a third occurring once. Peripheral blood genomic DNA, not sorted cells or RNA, was the template. Sequenced input: blood. These receptors were collected from a human donor with a blood cancer.

This clonotype was seen only a few times. This chain links TRBV9 with TRBJ1-4; 9 nucleotides line up with TRBD1. The trim removed 4 bases at V and 8 bases at J, leaving 6 bases unmatched. There are 14 residues in the CDR3. Germline CDR1 is SGDLS and CDR2 is YYNGEE. The CDR3 loop is CASSSGQGGEKLFF. The CDR3 nucleotides read TGTGCCAGCAGCTCGGGACAGGGAGGAGAAAAACTGTTTTTT.

This clonotype was seen once. The J gene is TRBJ2-2, the V gene TRBV6-6; D is uncertain. Germline CDR1 is MNHNY and CDR2 is SVGAGI (reference sequence). CDR3 size: 12 residues. Trimming stripped 0 bases from V and 5 bases from J, with 1 base between. The CDR3, as DNA: TGTGCCAGCAGTTACTCTACCGGGGAGCTGTTTTTT. Translation gives CASSYSTGELFF.

By share, this clonotype counts as large (0.1 to 1%). J is TRBJ2-5 and V is TRBV5-4; D is unclear. CDR3 size: 13 residues. V lost 0 bases and J lost 5, with 8 bases in between. Per the germline V gene, CDR1 is SGHNT and CDR2 is YYREEE (reference sequence). CDR3 DNA sequence: TGTGCCAGCAGCTTGGTGCCCGTCGAGACCCAGTACTTC. Translating it yields CASSLVPVETQYF.

This clonotype is medium-sized (0.01 to 0.1%) in the sample. The chain recombines TRBV21-1 with TRBJ1-2. TRBV21-1 is a listed pseudogene. CDR3 length: 16 residues. The CDR3 coding sequence is TGTGCCAGCAGCCAGGAACCCAAAAGCGGGATCTATGGCTACACCTTC. This translates into CASSQEPKSGIYGYTF.

This clonotype is categorized as hyperexpanded (1% or more). The chain links TRBV19 to TRBJ2-2, with TRBD2 identical over 13 bases. Germline CDR1 is LNHDA and CDR2 is SQIVND (reference sequence). The CDR3 has 14 amino acids. V was clipped by 10 bases and J by 7 bases; unmatched bases: 6. DNA for the CDR3: TGTGCCACCACTAGCGGGAGGGCCCACGGGGAGCTGTTTTTT. Translation: CATTSGRAHGELFF. The full variable domain, its missing parts supplied by reference TRBV19 and TRBJ2-2, is DGGITQSPKYLFRKEGQNVTLSCEQNLNHDAMYWYRQDPGQGLRLIYYSQIVNDFQKGDIAEGYSVSREKKESFPLTVTSAQKNPTAFYLCATTSGRAHGELFFGEGSRLTVL.

The sample holds a few counts of this clonotype. The rearrangement uses TRBV20-1 and TRBJ1-5; TRBD1 matches 7 bases. The CDR3 is made up of 15 amino acids. V dropped 0 bases and J dropped 7; count of bases not matched to a gene: 9. Germline CDR1 is DFQATT and CDR2 is SNEGSKA (reference sequence). Here the CDR3 DNA reads TGCAGTGCTAGAGACCTTGGACAGGCTGGGCAGCCCCAGCATTTT. Encoded protein: CSARDLGQAGQPQHF.

This clonotype is deemed large (0.1 to 1%). V usage is TRBV5-6 and J usage is TRBJ2-1, with D perhaps matching TRBD2 (6 bases). CDR3 size: 13 residues. In germline, CDR1 is SGHDT, CDR2 YYEEEE. Deletions cut 3 bases from V and 7 bases from J, with 11 bases between. CDR3 in DNA: TGTGCCAGCAGCTGGGGGACTGTAAATGAGCAGTTCTTC. This gives the protein CASSWGTVNEQFF. Full variable domain (missing parts from reference TRBV5-6 and TRBJ2-1): DAGVTQSPTHLIKTRGQQVTLRCSPKSGHDTVSWYQQALGQGPQFIFQYYEEEERQRGNFPDRFSGHQFPNYSSELNVNALLLGDSALYLCASSWGTVNEQFFGPGTRLTVL.

This clonotype came up a few times. The chain links TRBV2 to TRBJ2-4, with no clear D. The CDR3 has 14 residues. V was clipped by 1 base and J by 4 bases, with 8 bases between them. Germline V gene lookup returns CDR1 SNHLY and CDR2 FYNNEI. CDR3 region: CASSEGARKNIQYF. Here the CDR3 DNA reads TGTGCCAGCAGTGAAGGGGCCAGAAAAAACATTCAGTACTTC.

The chain is built from TRBV15 and TRBJ2-3; 7 bases agree with TRBD2. Unmatched junction bases numbered 3, after V lost 1 base and J lost 2 bases. The CDR3 runs 15 residues. The germline V gene has CDR1 LNHNV and CDR2 YYDKDF (reference sequence). The CDR3: CATSRGGSLTDTQYF. The CDR3 DNA is TGTGCCACCAGCAGAGGCGGGAGTCTCACAGATACGCAGTATTTT.

The V and J genes are TRBV18 and TRBJ2-1, with 9 bases that match TRBD1. The CDR3 runs to 14 residues. V dropped 6 bases and J dropped 3; count of bases not matched to a gene: 3. The V gene's germline CDR1 is KGHSH and CDR2 LQKENI. CDR3 amino acids: CASSGTGYYNEQFF. The CDR3 DNA reads TGTGCCAGCTCCGGGACAGGGTACTACAATGAGCAGTTCTTC.